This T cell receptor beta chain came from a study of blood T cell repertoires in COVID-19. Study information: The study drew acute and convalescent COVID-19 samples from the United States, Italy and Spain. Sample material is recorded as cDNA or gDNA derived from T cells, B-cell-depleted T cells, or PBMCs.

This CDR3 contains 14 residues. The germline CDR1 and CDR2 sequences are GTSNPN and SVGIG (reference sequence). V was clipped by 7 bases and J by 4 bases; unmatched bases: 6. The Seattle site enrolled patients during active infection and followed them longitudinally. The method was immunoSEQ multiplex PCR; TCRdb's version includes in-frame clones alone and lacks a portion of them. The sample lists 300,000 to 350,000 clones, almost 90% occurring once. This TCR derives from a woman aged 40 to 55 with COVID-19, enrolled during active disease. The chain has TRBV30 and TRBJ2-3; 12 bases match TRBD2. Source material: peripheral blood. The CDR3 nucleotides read TGTGCCTCGAGACTAGCGGGAGTGGCAGATACGCAGTATTTT. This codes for CASRLAGVADTQYF.